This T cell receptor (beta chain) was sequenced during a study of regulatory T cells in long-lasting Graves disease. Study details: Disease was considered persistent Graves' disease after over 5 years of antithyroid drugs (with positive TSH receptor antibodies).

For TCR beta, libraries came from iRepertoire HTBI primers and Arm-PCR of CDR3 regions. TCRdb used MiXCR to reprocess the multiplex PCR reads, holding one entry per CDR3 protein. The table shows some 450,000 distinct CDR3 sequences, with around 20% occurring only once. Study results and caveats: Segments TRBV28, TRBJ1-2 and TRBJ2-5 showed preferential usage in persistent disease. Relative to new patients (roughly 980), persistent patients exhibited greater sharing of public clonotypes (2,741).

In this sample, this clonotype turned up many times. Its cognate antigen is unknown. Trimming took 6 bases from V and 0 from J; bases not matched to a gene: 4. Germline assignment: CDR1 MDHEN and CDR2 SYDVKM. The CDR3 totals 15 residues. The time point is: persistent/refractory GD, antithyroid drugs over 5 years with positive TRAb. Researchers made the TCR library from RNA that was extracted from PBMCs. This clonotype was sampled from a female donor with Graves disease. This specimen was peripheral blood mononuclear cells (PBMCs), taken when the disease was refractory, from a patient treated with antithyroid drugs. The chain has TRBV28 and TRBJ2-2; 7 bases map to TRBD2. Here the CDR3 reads CASSRGGANTGELFF. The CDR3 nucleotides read TGTGCCAGCAGCCGCGGGGGAGCGAACACCGGGGAGCTGTTTTTT.